This section outlines one T cell receptor beta chain sequence together with its context. This specimen comes from a study of T cell responses to AZD1222 COVID-19 vaccine. TCRdb's table, derived via immunoSEQ multiplex PCR, lists solely in-frame clones and lacks some. The sample shows about 140,000 clones, approximately 95% of them seen only once. Trimming left V 0 bases short and J 0 bases short, with 4 bases between. Germline V gene lookup returns CDR1 SGDLS and CDR2 YYNGEE. This CDR3 is built from 14 residues. The source material was peripheral blood, sampled 28 days after the second AZD1222 dose. The gene calls are TRBV9 and TRBJ1-3; D remains ambiguous. This clonotype originated in an adult who received the AZD1222 COVID-19 vaccine. CDR3 protein: CASSVGSSGNTIYF. The CDR3 bases are TGTGCCAGCAGCGTAGGTTCCTCTGGAAACACCATATATTTT.